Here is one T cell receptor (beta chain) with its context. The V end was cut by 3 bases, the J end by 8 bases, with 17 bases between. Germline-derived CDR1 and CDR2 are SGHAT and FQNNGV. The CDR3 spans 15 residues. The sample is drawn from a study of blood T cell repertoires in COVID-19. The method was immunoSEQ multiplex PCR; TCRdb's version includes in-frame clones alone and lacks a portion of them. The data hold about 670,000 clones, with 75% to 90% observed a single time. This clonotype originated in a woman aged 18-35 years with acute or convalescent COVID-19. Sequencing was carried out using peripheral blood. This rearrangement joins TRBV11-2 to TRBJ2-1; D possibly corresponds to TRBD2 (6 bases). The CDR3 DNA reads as TGTGCCAGCAGCTTGGAGGGTTCGGCTCTGGATGAGCAGTTCTTC. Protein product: CASSLEGSALDEQFF.